Below, 19 T cell receptor beta chains from the same sample are listed, as sequenced in a study of blood T cell repertoires in COVID-19 (dated by TCRdb to 2018 to 2021). Library preparation was by the immunoSEQ multiplex PCR assay. TCRdb provides this immuneACCESS table in a form limited to in-frame rearrangements. Some clones are lacking; in checked studies, under half of them reflect an unresolved V gene, and why the rest are absent is not known. In all, the sample holds some 180,000 clones, and around 80% of those were seen once. Of the sample, about 6.7% is held by the ten largest clones. Sequencing input: peripheral blood. Source of these receptors: a woman in her forties with COVID-19, enrolled during active disease.

The chain is built from TRBV5-1 and TRBJ1-2; no definite D call. V was shortened by 5 bases and J by 0 bases, with 14 bases between the two germline ends. The length of the CDR3 is 15 residues. CDR1 and CDR2 (germline): SGHRS, YFSETQ. CDR3 region: CASSLTGSTNYGYTF. CDR3 bases: TGCGCCAGCAGTTTAACCGGGAGCACTAACTATGGCTACACCTTC.

The chain employs TRBV7-3 and TRBJ2-3, with D possibly being TRBD2 (6 bases). V lost 5 bases and J lost 0, with 18 bases in between. Germline V CDR1 and CDR2: SGHTA, FQGTGA. The CDR3 is 17 residues long. The CDR3 region is CASSAGGRWTSTDTQYF. The CDR3 region has the DNA TGTGCCAGCAGCGCCGGAGGGAGGTGGACTAGCACAGATACGCAGTATTTT.

The rearrangement links TRBV2 to TRBJ2-1; D ambiguous. CDR1 SNHLY and CDR2 FYNNEI come from the germline V gene. The CDR3 contains 11 residues. Trimming shortened V by 7 bases and J by 4 bases, and 5 bases separated the two germline ends. The CDR3 nucleotides read TGTGCCAGCAAGCGATACAATGAGCAGTTCTTC. Protein: CASKRYNEQFF. Full variable domain (remainder filled in from reference TRBV2 and TRBJ2-1): EPEVTQTPSHQVTQMGQEVILRCVPISNHLYFYWYRQILGQKVEFLVSFYNNEISEKSEIFDDQFSVERPDGSNFTLKIRSTKLEDSAMYFCASKRYNEQFFGPGTRLTVL.

The chain is built from TRBV6-2 or TRBV6-3 and TRBJ2-7; no clear D. The CDR3 length is 13 residues. Trimming left V 5 bases short and J 2 bases short, with 10 bases between. Germline V gene data show CDR1 as MNHEY and CDR2 as SVGEGT. CDR3 DNA: TGTGCCAGCAGTCCCCCGGTTACCTACGAGCAGTACTTC. It yields the protein CASSPPVTYEQYF.

The rearrangement uses TRBV6-5 and TRBJ1-2, with 8 bases that match TRBD1. The CDR3 loop spans 15 amino acids. Germline lookup yields CDR1 MNHEY and CDR2 SVGAGI. V trimming: 7 bases; J trimming: 4 bases; junction bases outside the gene matches: 11. CDR3 in amino acids: CASTKKTGGPYGYTF. CDR3 bases: TGTGCCAGCACCAAAAAAACAGGGGGGCCCTATGGCTACACCTTC.

The chain employs TRBV6-4 and TRBJ2-3; 11 bases are shared with TRBD1. V shed 5 bases, J shed 4 bases, and the junction held 5 bases outside the gene matches. CDR3 length equals 15 residues. Germline V CDR1 and CDR2: MRHNA, SNTAGT. The CDR3 loop reads CASSTGQGASDTQYF. CDR3 nucleotides: TGTGCCAGCAGTACCGGACAGGGGGCGTCAGATACGCAGTATTTT.

J is TRBJ1-3 and V is TRBV3-1 (or the pseudogene TRBV3-2); the D gene is possibly TRBD1 (5 bases). V lost 4 bases and J lost 4, with 17 bases in between. This CDR3 spans 16 amino acids. Germline V lookup: CDR1 LGHDT, CDR2 YNNKEL (reference sequence). The CDR3 is CASSPPFQGDGNTIYF. The CDR3 DNA sequence: TGTGCCAGCAGCCCGCCATTCCAGGGTGACGGAAACACCATATATTTT.

The chain has TRBV24-1 and TRBJ2-7, with D possibly being TRBD2 (6 bases). CDR1 is KGHDR, CDR2 SFDVKD, per germline. V was cut by 9 bases and J by 2 bases, with 16 bases left in between. The CDR3 consists of 14 residues. The CDR3 DNA reads TGTGCCACCCGAACCGGGACTCGAACCTACGAGCAGTACTTC. As protein: CATRTGTRTYEQYF.

The chain employs TRBV19 and TRBJ2-7; weak D call: TRBD2 (6 bases). The ends were cut back, 1 base at V and 3 bases at J, with 13 bases in the middle. Germline V gene sequence: CDR1 LNHDA, CDR2 SQIVND (reference sequence). The CDR3 is 15 amino acids. The CDR3 is CASSIAGATNYEQYF. The DNA of the CDR3 is TGTGCCAGTAGTATAGCGGGAGCCACTAACTACGAGCAGTACTTC. Together with reference TRBV19 and TRBJ2-7, the CDR3 gives the full variable domain: DGGITQSPKYLFRKEGQNVTLSCEQNLNHDAMYWYRQDPGQGLRLIYYSQIVNDFQKGDIAEGYSVSREKKESFPLTVTSAQKNPTAFYLCASSIAGATNYEQYFGPGTRLTVT.

The rearrangement joins TRBV19 to TRBJ1-3; D unclear. This CDR3 has 14 amino acids. V gave up 6 bases and J gave up 1 base, with 10 bases separating them. Per the germline V gene, CDR1 is LNHDA and CDR2 is SQIVND (reference sequence). The CDR3 is CASSDRGSGNTIYF. The CDR3 DNA sequence: TGTGCCAGTAGCGACCGAGGGTCTGGAAACACCATATATTTT.

V and J are TRBV7-6 and TRBJ1-1; 8 nucleotides align to TRBD1. This CDR3 spans 15 amino acids. Germline assignment: CDR1 SGHVS and CDR2 FNYEAQ. Trimming cost V 5 bases and J 5 bases; bases outside gene matches: 10. CDR3 loop: CASSLWTGTRTEAFF. The CDR3 region has the DNA TGTGCCAGCAGCCTTTGGACAGGGACGAGGACTGAAGCTTTCTTT.

This clone has more than one count but fewer than ten. The chain joins TRBV28 to TRBJ1-1, with TRBD1 as a possible D gene (5 bases). Germline assignment: CDR1 MDHEN and CDR2 SYDVKM. With 3 bases removed from V and 3 bases from J, the gap between germline ends came to 5 bases. The CDR3 consists of 12 residues. The CDR3 region is CASSFRDTEAFF. CDR3 coding DNA: TGTGCCAGCAGTTTCAGGGACACTGAAGCTTTCTTT.

The chain has TRBV6-5 and TRBJ1-6; TRBD1 matches 12 bases. The CDR3 is made up of 15 amino acids. Germline V gene data show CDR1 as MNHEY and CDR2 as SVGAGI. Trimming took 7 bases from V and 5 from J; bases not matched to a gene: 3. The CDR3 region has the DNA TGTGCCAGCACCGGGACAGGGGGCAATAATTCACCCCTCCACTTT. It encodes CASTGTGGNNSPLHF.

The chain couples TRBV2 to TRBJ1-2; TRBD1 aligns across 7 bases. The V gene's germline CDR1 is SNHLY and CDR2 FYNNEI. V gave up 6 bases and J gave up 4 bases; unmatched junction bases: 14. The CDR3 is 16 amino acids. In DNA, the CDR3 is TGTGCCAGCAGCGAGGGGAGGACAGGCTTCGGCTATGGCTACACCTTC. Its translation is CASSEGRTGFGYGYTF. Variable domain in full (rest from reference TRBV2 and TRBJ1-2): EPEVTQTPSHQVTQMGQEVILRCVPISNHLYFYWYRQILGQKVEFLVSFYNNEISEKSEIFDDQFSVERPDGSNFTLKIRSTKLEDSAMYFCASSEGRTGFGYGYTFGSGTRLTVV.

V and J are TRBV9 and TRBJ2-7, with D perhaps TRBD1 (6 bases). Between the trimmed V and J ends, which lost 6 bases and 6 bases, there was a span of 16 bases. Looked up from germline, CDR1 is SGDLS and CDR2 is YYNGEE. The CDR3 sequence is 13 residues long. CDR3 nucleotide sequence: TGTGCCAGCACCGGATCAGGGGTGGGCGAGCAGTACTTC. It is translated as CASTGSGVGEQYF.

The chain recombines TRBV29-1 with TRBJ2-7; the D gene is possibly TRBD2 (5 bases). Germline V CDR1 and CDR2: SQVTM, ANQGSEA. V was cut by 4 bases and J by 5 bases, with 12 bases left in between. The CDR3 has 12 residues. Written as DNA, the CDR3 is TGCAGCGTTGTCCGGGGTGGGAACGAGCAGTACTTC. It encodes CSVVRGGNEQYF.

As to this clone: This sample also contains other DNA sequences that code for the same CDR3. The J gene is TRBJ2-7, the V gene TRBV27; D is possibly TRBD1 (6 bases). This CDR3 is built from 13 residues. From germline, CDR1 is MNHEY and CDR2 SMNVEV (reference sequence). V was cut by 0 bases and J by 4 bases, with 7 bases left in between. CDR3 in DNA: TGTGCCAGCAGTTTATCGACAGGTTACGAGCAGTACTTC. As protein: CASSLSTGYEQYF.

The chain recombines TRBV7-9 with TRBJ1-3; D gene unclear. Trimming took 8 bases from V and 1 from J, leaving 12 bases between them. The germline V gene has CDR1 SEHNR and CDR2 FQNEAQ (reference sequence). CDR3 length: 14 residues. Here the CDR3 DNA reads TGTGCCAGCGTGGCCTGGGCTTCTGGAAACACCATATATTTT. Translation gives CASVAWASGNTIYF. The variable domain in full, with the rest retrieved from reference TRBV7-9 and TRBJ1-3, is DTGVSQNPRHKITKRGQNVTFRCDPISEHNRLYWYRQTLGQGPEFLTYFQNEAQLEKSRLLSDRFSAERPKGSFSTLEIQRTEQGDSAMYLCASVAWASGNTIYFGEGSWLTVV.

The chain joins TRBV11-2 to TRBJ1-2, with D possibly TRBD1 on 5 matching bases. CDR3 size: 16 residues. Germline V gives CDR1 SGHAT, CDR2 FQNNGV. V was shortened by 1 base and J by 8 bases, with 20 bases between the two germline ends. CDR3: CASSLGGQDAYLGYTF. Written as DNA, the CDR3 is TGTGCCAGCAGCTTAGGGGGCCAAGACGCTTATCTAGGCTACACCTTC.